The clone carrying this T cell receptor (beta chain) was found a few times. Here immunoSEQ multiplex PCR was the method, and the copy in TCRdb shows in-frame clones only, minus some. The sample gives tens of thousands of clones, 83% of which show up once; 45% to 50% is in the top ten. This sample was included in a study of control samples from healthy donors and cancer patients. V was clipped by 4 bases and J by 5 bases, with 15 bases between them. The CDR3 is made up of 14 amino acids. Looked up from germline, CDR1 is SGHRS and CDR2 is YFSETQ. Sequenced input: blood. The source of this sequence is a man in his 60s in good health. V and J are TRBV5-1 and TRBJ1-2, with a possible D match to TRBD1 (6 bases). The CDR3 coding sequence is TGCGCCAGCAGCCTCGGACAGCTTGATTATGGCTACACCTTC. As protein: CASSLGQLDYGYTF.